The sequence of this TCR beta chain was determined in a study of shared clonotypes between healthy human individuals. Template for every sorted-subset replicate PCR totaled around 200 ng DNA, around 33,000 T cell genomes. Some clones are missing from TCRdb's copy, which holds only in-frame ones; the method was immunoSEQ multiplex PCR. The table lists 2 million to 2.5 million clones, more than 85% of them singletons. In the case of this clone: Its target is not known.

Study-level findings and limits: Rarefaction gave evidence that sorted-subset sequencing remained incomplete despite large depth. Few donors restricted represented genetic and exposure-history diversity. Researchers found naive subsets generally carried larger estimated richness than memory subsets.

After removal of 6 bases from V and 5 bases from J, the junction contained 15 bases not matched to a gene. The CDR3 is 17 amino acids. The germline V gene has CDR1 MDHEN and CDR2 SYDVKM. What was sequenced was naive CD4+ T cells from PBMCs. Subset meaning: CD45RA+ positively selected. This TCR was sampled from a man aged 18 to 29 in good health. Some clones in this sample may be carry-over from other donors' samples. V and J are TRBV28 and TRBJ2-5; 10 bases map to TRBD2. CDR3 sequence (DNA): TGTGCCAGCAGCTCGGTGGAAGCGGGAGGGCCAAGGGAGACCCAGTACTTC. It is translated as CASSSVEAGGPRETQYF.